The 10 T cell receptor beta chains presented below share a single source sample, sequenced in a study of graft-versus-host responses after intestinal transplantation. Repertoires were generated with immunoSEQ multiplex PCR, while TCRdb's copy carries only in-frame clones and drops some. The sample shows over 100,000 clones, around 96% of them seen only once. Antigens of these TCRs are unknown. Source: unstimulated CD8+ T cells sorted from spleen or lymph node cells, taken before intestinal transplant. These receptors were obtained from a human donor who received an intestinal transplant.

CDR3 region: CASSQGPGEEKLFF. CDR3 coding DNA: TGCGCCAGCAGCCAAGGGCCGGGGGAAGAAAAACTGTTTTTT. The chain employs TRBV4-3 and TRBJ1-4; D possibly corresponds to TRBD1 (5 bases). CDR1 is LGHNA, CDR2 YSLEER, per germline. V dropped 1 base and J dropped 8 bases, with 11 bases sitting between them. CDR3 length equals 14 residues.

This clone was detected only once. The genes are TRBV7-6 and TRBJ2-1, with D hard to call. From germline, CDR1 is SGHVS and CDR2 FNYEAQ. V was shortened by 0 bases and J by 8 bases, with 5 bases between the two germline ends. This CDR3 region has 12 residues. The CDR3 region is CASSLAPDEQFF. The CDR3 DNA sequence: TGTGCCAGCAGCTTAGCTCCCGATGAGCAGTTCTTC.

V usage is TRBV7-8 and J usage is TRBJ2-5; tentatively, D is TRBD1 (6 bases). Germline loops: CDR1 SGHVS, CDR2 FQNEAQ. The CDR3 consists of 17 residues. V was shortened by 6 bases and J by 4 bases, with 24 bases between the two germline ends. CDR3 in amino acids: CASRFTGPGPLLETQYF. The CDR3 DNA is TGTGCCAGCAGGTTTACAGGGCCAGGGCCATTATTAGAGACCCAGTACTTC. The whole variable domain, remainder taken from reference TRBV7-8 and TRBJ2-5, is GAGVSQSPRYKVAKRGQDVALRCDPISGHVSLFWYQQALGQGPEFLTYFQNEAQLDKSGLPSDRFFAERPEGSVSTLKIQRTQQEDSAVYLCASRFTGPGPLLETQYFGPGTRLLVL.

The rearrangement uses TRBV28 and TRBJ1-2; TRBD1 agrees at 7 bases. Germline V gene lookup returns CDR1 MDHEN and CDR2 SYDVKM. This CDR3 region has 12 residues. Germline trimming cut 6 bases from V and 5 bases from J; bases unmatched to any gene: 3. CDR3 DNA sequence: TGTGCCAGCAGCTCAGGGGGGTATGGCTACACCTTC. It specifies CASSSGGYGYTF.

This chain connects TRBV21-1 to TRBJ1-2; TRBD1 is the table's D call and was not checked against the DNA. TRBV21-1 is labeled a pseudogene. The CDR3 length is 15 residues. DNA of the CDR3: TGTGCCAGGACCCGCGACAGGGCTGTCGATGGGGGCTACACCTTC. Translated, it gives CARTRDRAVDGGYTF.

V and J are TRBV28 and TRBJ1-1; D gene unclear. V dropped 6 bases and J dropped 1 base, with 12 bases sitting between them. CDR1 and CDR2 from the germline V gene are MDHEN and SYDVKM. The CDR3 spans 14 residues. CDR3 nucleotides: TGTGCCAGCAGCGCTCCGTGGAAGAACACTGAAGCTTTCTTT. As protein: CASSAPWKNTEAFF.

The chain combines TRBV19 with TRBJ1-1; a possible D gene is TRBD1 (5 bases). This CDR3 is built from 13 residues. The germline V gene has CDR1 LNHDA and CDR2 SQIVND (reference sequence). V lost 10 bases and J lost 0, with 12 bases in between. CDR3 in DNA: TGTGCCACTAAGACAGCCATGAACACTGAAGCTTTCTTT. Translated: CATKTAMNTEAFF.

This clone was observed a single time. The chain recombines TRBV9 with TRBJ2-5; 10 bases are shared with TRBD2. Trimming removed 4 bases from V and 11 bases from J; junction bases left unmatched: 20. From germline, CDR1 is SGDLS and CDR2 YYNGEE. This CDR3 region has 17 residues. Written as DNA, the CDR3 is TGTGCCAGCAGCCCATCGCTTGACCAGCGGGAGGGCCTTGGGCAGTACTTC. It specifies CASSPSLDQREGLGQYF.

The CDR3 loop reads CASSPTLAGGETQYF. The CDR3 DNA reads as TGTGCCAGCAGCCCGACACTAGCGGGAGGAGAGACCCAGTACTTC. The gene calls are TRBV9 and TRBJ2-5, with TRBD2 matching 12 bases. The length of the CDR3 is 15 residues. The V gene's germline CDR1 is SGDLS and CDR2 YYNGEE. J lost 4 bases, V lost 4 bases, and 5 bases had no gene match.

This chain joins TRBV11-3 and TRBJ2-3; possible D gene TRBD1, 5 bases. Trimming removed 0 bases from V and 0 bases from J, with 7 bases in between. The CDR3 is 15 amino acids. Per the germline V gene, CDR1 is SGHNT and CDR2 is YENEEA. In DNA form, the CDR3 reads TGTGCCAGCAGCTTAGACTGGGGCAGCACAGATACGCAGTATTTT. It yields the protein CASSLDWGSTDTQYF.